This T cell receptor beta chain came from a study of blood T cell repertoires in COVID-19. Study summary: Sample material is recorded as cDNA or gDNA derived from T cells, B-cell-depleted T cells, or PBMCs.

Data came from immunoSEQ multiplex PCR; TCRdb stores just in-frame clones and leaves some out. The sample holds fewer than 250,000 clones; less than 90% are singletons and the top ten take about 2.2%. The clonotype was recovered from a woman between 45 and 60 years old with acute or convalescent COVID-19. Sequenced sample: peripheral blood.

In DNA form, the CDR3 reads TGCAGTGCTACCCTTCAAGAGACCCAGTACTTC. Translation: CSATLQETQYF. V gene TRBV20-1 combines with J gene TRBJ2-5; D is unresolved. The ends were cut back, 4 bases at V and 2 bases at J, with 5 bases in the middle. Germline assignment: CDR1 DFQATT and CDR2 SNEGSKA (reference sequence). This CDR3 has 11 amino acids.